The present T cell receptor (beta chain) was sequenced within a study of T-cell reconstitution after alpha-beta-depleted transplantation in children. Unique molecular identifiers were used to barcode this TCRbeta library. From the PCR reads, TCRdb called clonotypes with MiXCR, one entry per CDR3 protein. The repertoire holds tens of thousands of distinct CDR3 sequences, with over 12% as singletons. In its sample, this clonotype was seen a few times. Its antigen is not known. Overall study results and limits: By one year post-transplant, T-cell counts and diversity largely arose from T cells that were newly produced.

The CDR3 extends over 13 amino acids. V lost 0 bases and J lost 10, with 10 bases in between. Per germline, CDR1 SGHTA and CDR2 FQGNSA. The receptor comes from a male patient between 2 and 10 years old who had a stem cell transplant for acute lymphoblastic leukemia, so the T cells may come from the graft donor. This sequence joins TRBV7-2 and TRBJ2-1, with a tentative D call TRBD2 (6 bases). The sequences come from PBMCs, mostly from graft donor cells, collected 180 days after TCRalphabeta/CD19-depleted stem cell transplant. Here the CDR3 reads CASSLAGRDEQFF. The CDR3 nucleotides read TGTGCCAGCAGCTTAGCAGGGCGGGACGAGCAGTTCTTC.